The clone carrying this T cell receptor (beta chain) was recorded a few times. The target antigen is unknown. At the Johns Hopkins FTIC core, DNA taken from cultured CD4+ T cells was sequenced by way of the Oncomine TCR Beta short-read assay. Genomic DNA was isolated from CD4+ T cells that had been cultured. TCRdb re-derived calls from the PCR reads in MiXCR, one entry per CDR3 protein. The table has about 21,000 distinct CDR3 sequences, almost 50% seen once. This CDR3 spans 14 amino acids. The ends lost 8 bases at V and 6 bases at J; junction bases unmatched: 7. Germline assignment: CDR1 LNHDA and CDR2 SQIVND (reference sequence). Treatment indicated: approximately nine-day PBMC culture with coronavirus spike peptide pools or control peptides (ViraFEST assay). These data are taken from a study of vaccination and CD4 T cells after COVID-19. On the study more broadly: Post-COVID draws followed diagnosis by a median around 92 days (range 35 to 161). Study-wide results and limits: Relatively few convalescent patients and no early post-infection timepoints were analyzed.

The sequencing input was CD4+ T cells from blood, cultured in vitro. The V and J genes are TRBV19 and TRBJ2-2, with 9 bases fitting TRBD1. The receptor comes from a human donor who had recovered from COVID-19. The CDR3: CASWDRVTPGELFF. The CDR3 coding sequence is TGTGCCAGTTGGGACAGGGTGACACCCGGGGAGCTGTTTTTT.